This T cell receptor beta chain was recorded in a study of cytomegalovirus exposure and HLA in healthy donors (dated by TCRdb to 2015 to 2018). Regarding the study in general: An earlier analysis of about 530 of the donors reported approximately 280 Gb of sequence data and 117 million unique TCR beta sequences obtained from about 180 million T cells. Both class I and class II loci were covered by HLA typing, at four-digit resolution. To decide whether each TCR beta V gene segment behaved as functional or pseudogenic, an earlier analysis of over 500 of the donors relied on high-throughput TCR beta sequencing. To predict cytomegalovirus infection status, the study brought together high-throughput TCR immunosequencing, statistical association of individual TCRs with disease status, and machine learning. Every repertoire in the discovery cohort had been generated on one and the same sequencing platform. Roughly 300 gigabases of sequencing data and roughly 81 million unique TCR sequences made up an early release that covered fewer than 650 HLA-typed donors. Rather than drawing on any new phenotypic data, the later analysis identified candidate immune exposures from TCR beta sequences and the way those sequences occurred across donors. The study was designed to test whether signatures of past pathogen exposure could be identified by cataloging public T cell receptors. Because of strong linkage in the cohort, five DR-DQ haplotypes were treated as single units for association and clustering. On average, roughly 200,000 unique TCR beta nucleotide sequences were sequenced per donor among some 430 genotyped donors of the cohort, with 15% to 20% of those sequences being non-productive. The number of donors typed differed by locus, with 629-630 for A, B, C, DRB1 and DQB1, 522 for DQA1, approximately 580 for DPA1, and under 490 for DPB1. A later analysis re-analyzed previously published TCR beta repertoires from several hundred donors and added high-resolution HLA genotyping to study TCR occurrence patterns. Donor age, sex, ethnicity and CMV serostatus were compiled together with the repertoire data. The study used immunosequencing to profile the T cell repertoires of more than 650 subjects and linked those repertoires to cytomegalovirus serostatus. Along with the approximately 700-subject first cohort, a separate validation cohort of 120 different subjects was used. A later genetic analysis used genome-wide SNP genotypes for about three fifths of the roughly 700 donors, treating that subset as a discovery cohort. Among the roughly 430 genotyped donors, roughly 80% belonged to the genetic ancestry cluster associated with self-reported Caucasian donors. Study-wide conclusions, independent of this receptor: Because counts were too low, 15 to 20 rarely observed V segments, including chromosome 9 orphons, were excluded from the earlier analysis of 587 of the donors. Correlated functional status among segregating V segments might reflect linkage disequilibrium, but an unknown experimental factor could not be ruled out. A further reported finding was that TCR beta sequences accurately predicted the HLA-A and HLA-B alleles for most subjects in the first cohort. In vitro tests confirmed that a few of the cytomegalovirus-associated TCR beta chains recognize cytomegalovirus antigens. Several of the top co-occurrence clusters appeared to be linked to parvovirus B19, influenza, CMV and Epstein-Barr virus, according to a later analysis. A later analysis found that TCR association rates varied across HLA loci, with DRB1 alleles showing the most associated TCRs and HLA-C alleles the fewest. Compared with equally common non-associated chains, HLA-associated TCR beta chains in a later analysis were more clonally expanded and had lower generation probabilities. Most TCR sequences were seen in very few donors, while some public TCRs were found in many individuals. Because HLA typing was missing for some donors at each locus, association tests included only the typed subset. The cohort was sequenced for TCR beta chains only, and without alpha or paired-chain data the features that could be detected were limited. A group of highly shared sequence variants was considered likely to be a technical artifact of the sequencing pipeline. The 87-base-pair reads could not distinguish some IMGT-functional V segments, including TRBV6-2 and TRBV6-3, so those segments were excluded. V-gene and J-gene trimming of TCR beta chains was associated with a missense DCLRE1C variant in a later genetic analysis, and the association was replicated in an independent cohort. For the cohort, immune exposure information was limited to CMV serostatus. The classifier was reported to diagnose cytomegalovirus status with high specificity and sensitivity in both the original and validation cohorts. Most CMV-associated TCR beta chains appeared to be HLA-restricted in a later analysis, and the HLA associations seemed to be driven largely by CMV exposure. The presence/absence analyses assumed that sequencing depth was roughly uniform across donors, and that assumption may not be true. According to a later genetic analysis, donors in an Asian-associated ancestry cluster had fewer N-insertions in productive TCRs than the approximately 630-donor mean. Assigning TCR associations to individual alleles was difficult when HLA alleles, especially DR and DQ, strongly co-occurred. A later analysis associated 16,951 TCR beta sequences with specific HLA alleles at a false discovery rate of 0.05. Broadly in line with IMGT annotations, most TCR beta V segments showed up in productive rearrangements about 90% or about 30% of the time in an earlier analysis of 587 of the donors. According to the authors, the approach could potentially be generalized to other disease states and immunological phenotypes. A total of some 180 TCR beta chains were listed by the study as associated with cytomegalovirus.

The germline V gene specifies SGHRS as CDR1 and YFSETQ as CDR2. Trimming at the junction amounts to 3 bases on V and 4 bases on J, and the germline ends lie 8 bases apart. Including the terminal cysteine and phenylalanine, the CDR3 comprises 13 residues. This entry keeps only the CDR3 DNA: 39 bases, framed from base 1. Libraries came from the immunoSEQ multiplex PCR assay. The multiplex PCR relied on a mix of 60 forward primers for TCR Vbeta segments and 13 reverse primers for TCR Jbeta segments. The CDR3 region of rearranged TCR beta genes was amplified from genomic DNA with a multiplex PCR assay. The Illumina HiSeq System was used to sequence the amplified TCR beta libraries as 87-base-pair reads. The original pipeline was this. A later analysis counted some 80 million unique TCR beta chains across the 640 or so repertoires, and roughly 11 million of these chains were shared by at least two donors. To remove PCR and sequencing errors, raw reads were error-corrected and collapsed into unique sequences using a nearest-neighbor algorithm that merged closely related sequences. Alignment of CDR3 sequences to IMGT reference sequences was used to assign V, D and J gene segments. For a sequence to be retained, at least a six-nucleotide match to both a V gene segment and a J gene segment was required. Rearrangements were classified as productive when the CDR3 lacked stop codons and remained in frame with V and J, and all other rearrangements were classified as non-productive. Following IMGT convention, CDR3 was defined as the stretch from the second conserved V-encoded cysteine to the conserved J-encoded phenylalanine. In an earlier analysis of around 600 of the donors, sequences lacking an unambiguous match to a single V gene segment were excluded. An earlier analysis of some 610 of the donors called V segments functional above 56.7% productive rearrangements and segregating when the between-donor standard deviation exceeded 5%. A statistical classification framework was developed to diagnose cytomegalovirus status using the catalog of TCR beta chain sequences. V and J gene assignment, in a later analysis, came from comparing TCR nucleotide sequences with IMGT/GENE-DB human TR gene sequences. The TCRdist pipeline was used in a later analysis to assign CDR3 sequences and most-parsimonious VDJ recombination scenarios. A later analysis defined each TCR beta chain by its CDR3 amino acid sequence plus V-gene family, and excluded reads lacking a unique V-gene family. To address suspected cross-contamination and a sequencing artifact, a later analysis removed under 600 highly shared, low-generation-probability nucleotide sequences. For each public chain, a later analysis derived a clonal expansion index from normalized ranks of inferred template counts within each repertoire. Generation probabilities in a later analysis came from a VDJ recombination model fitted to out-of-frame rearrangements, and those results were checked against IGoR. In a later analysis, TCR-TCR, TCR-HLA and TCR-CMV co-occurrence was scored with hypergeometric tests, and a repertoire-size bias correction was applied to TCR pairs. To estimate false discovery rates, a later analysis permuted the HLA or CMV assignments 20 times. A later analysis grouped co-occurring TCRs with DBSCAN, adding TCRdist sequence similarity when clustering within HLA-allele-positive subsets. Repertoires with fewer than 30,000 or more than 120,000 public chains were left out of co-occurrence clustering, as were roughly five repertoires with anomalous nucleotide sharing. Not all clones reach the TCRdb copy of this immuneACCESS table, which keeps in-frame sequences only. Checked studies attribute under half of the gap to unresolved V genes and leave the rest unexplained. That table supplies the V and J calls and clone size; D and trimming were determined from the DNA. Across this sample there are about 160,000 clones, with about 65% seen only once. The ten largest clonotypes hold around 7% of the sample.

This clone came up a few times. Its recognized antigen is unknown. No much larger clone is present one base from it, and per-base qualities are unavailable. The cohort was made up of 500 to 850 healthy bone marrow donors. All cohort members were sampled while nominally healthy, although unrecorded immune exposures were likely present. The donor was CMV seropositive and was included in the group of 300 or so seropositive cohort members. A peripheral blood sample was collected from each donor, and TCR beta sequencing was performed on peripheral blood mononuclear cells. Genomic DNA was extracted from the blood cell samples with the Qiagen DNeasy Blood Extraction Kit.

The chain couples TRBV5-1 to TRBJ2-1, with the D gene call left open. This clonotype originated in a man in his forties in good health and CMV-seropositive. The specimen sequenced was PBMCs. The DNA reads as follows: TGCGCCAGCAGCTCCGAGCTTTACAATGAGCAGTTCTTC. It is translated as CASSSELYNEQFF.